This T cell receptor (beta chain) comes out of a study of T-cell memory formation after mild COVID-19. This CDR3 comprises 13 residues. V shed 0 bases and J shed 4 bases, with 9 bases lying between them. Germline CDR1 is DFQATT and CDR2 is SNEGSKA (reference sequence). Constant-segment-primed 5'RACE gave TCR alpha and TCR beta cDNA libraries with sample barcodes and UMIs. TCRdb re-called the 5' RACE reads with MiXCR, one entry per CDR3 protein. The sample has approximately 500,000 distinct CDR3 sequences, 25% seen once. General study findings and limits: Contracting CD4+ clones were located mainly in CM and EM, and CD8+ clones in EMRA. Day 15 to 85 contractors were CD4/CD8 balanced; later expanders leaned CD4+.

This clonotype occurred once. Its antigen is still unknown. The receptor's source is an adult woman who had mild COVID-19 (a few samples of this study predate the infection). Cell type and time point are not known. The chain combines TRBV20-1 with TRBJ1-2; no clear D gene. The specimen was PBMCs or a T cell subset sorted from them (not recorded which). The CDR3 nucleotides are TGCAGTGCTAGAGATCATGGTTTCTATGGCTACACCTTC. Translation gives CSARDHGFYGYTF.